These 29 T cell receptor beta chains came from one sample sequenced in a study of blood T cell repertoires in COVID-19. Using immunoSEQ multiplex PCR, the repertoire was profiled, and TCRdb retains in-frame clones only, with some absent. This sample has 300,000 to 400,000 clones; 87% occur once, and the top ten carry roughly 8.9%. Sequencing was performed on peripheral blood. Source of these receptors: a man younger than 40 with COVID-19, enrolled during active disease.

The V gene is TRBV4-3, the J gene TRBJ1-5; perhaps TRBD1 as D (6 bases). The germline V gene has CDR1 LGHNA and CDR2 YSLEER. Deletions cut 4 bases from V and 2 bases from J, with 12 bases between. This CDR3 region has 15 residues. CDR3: CASSLGRTGNQPQHF. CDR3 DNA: TGCGCCAGCAGCCTGGGAAGGACAGGCAATCAGCCCCAGCATTTT.

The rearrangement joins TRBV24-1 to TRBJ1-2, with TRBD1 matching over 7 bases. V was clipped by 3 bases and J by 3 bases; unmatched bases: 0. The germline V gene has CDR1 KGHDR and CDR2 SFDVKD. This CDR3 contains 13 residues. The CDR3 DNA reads TGTGCCACCAGTGATGACAGGGACTATGGCTACACCTTC. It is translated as CATSDDRDYGYTF.

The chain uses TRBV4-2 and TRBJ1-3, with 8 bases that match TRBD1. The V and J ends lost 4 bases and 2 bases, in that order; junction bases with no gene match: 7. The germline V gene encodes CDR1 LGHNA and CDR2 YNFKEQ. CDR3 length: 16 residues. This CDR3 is CASSLGQGDPGNTIYF. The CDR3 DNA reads TGTGCCAGCAGCCTCGGACAGGGTGATCCTGGAAACACCATATATTTT.

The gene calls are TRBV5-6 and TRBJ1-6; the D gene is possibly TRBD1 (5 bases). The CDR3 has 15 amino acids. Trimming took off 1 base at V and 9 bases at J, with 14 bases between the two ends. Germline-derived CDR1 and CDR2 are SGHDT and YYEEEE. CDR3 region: CASSLLRAVASPLHF. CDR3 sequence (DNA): TGTGCCAGCAGCTTGCTCAGGGCTGTCGCTTCACCCCTCCACTTT. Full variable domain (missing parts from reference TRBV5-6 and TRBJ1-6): DAGVTQSPTHLIKTRGQQVTLRCSPKSGHDTVSWYQQALGQGPQFIFQYYEEEERQRGNFPDRFSGHQFPNYSSELNVNALLLGDSALYLCASSLLRAVASPLHFGNGTRLTVT.

CDR3 coding DNA: TGTGCCAGCAGTCTTAGCGGGAGTGGCAATGAGCAGTTCTTC. This encodes CASSLSGSGNEQFF. The chain is built from TRBV7-9 and TRBJ2-1; 9 bases are shared with TRBD2. Per the germline V gene, CDR1 is SEHNR and CDR2 is FQNEAQ (reference sequence). The CDR3 is 14 amino acids. The V segment lost 6 bases and the J segment 6 bases; nucleotides outside the gene matches: 6.

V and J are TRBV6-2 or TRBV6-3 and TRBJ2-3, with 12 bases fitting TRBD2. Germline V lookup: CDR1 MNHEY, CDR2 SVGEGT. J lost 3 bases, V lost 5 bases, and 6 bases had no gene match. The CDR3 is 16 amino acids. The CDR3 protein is CASSTATSGGTDTQYF. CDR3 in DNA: TGTGCCAGCAGTACCGCGACTAGCGGGGGAACAGATACGCAGTATTTT.

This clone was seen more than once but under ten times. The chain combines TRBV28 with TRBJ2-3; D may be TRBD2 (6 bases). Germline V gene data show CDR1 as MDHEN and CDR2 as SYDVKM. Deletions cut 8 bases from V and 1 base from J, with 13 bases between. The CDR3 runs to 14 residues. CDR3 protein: CASGGSGGTDTQYF. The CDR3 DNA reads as TGTGCCAGCGGGGGGTCGGGAGGCACAGATACGCAGTATTTT.

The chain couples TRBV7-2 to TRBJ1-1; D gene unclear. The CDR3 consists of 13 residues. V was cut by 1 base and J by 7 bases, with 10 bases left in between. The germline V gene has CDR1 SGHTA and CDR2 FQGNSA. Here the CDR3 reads CASSLVAGGEAFF. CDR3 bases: TGTGCCAGCAGCTTAGTGGCAGGTGGTGAAGCTTTCTTT.

This CDR3 reads CASTAGSYEQYF. CDR3 coding DNA: TGTGCCAGCACCGCCGGGTCCTACGAGCAGTACTTC. J is TRBJ2-7 and V is TRBV6-6; D not resolved. The germline CDR1 and CDR2 sequences are MNHNY and SVGAGI (reference sequence). V lost 7 bases, J lost 1 base, and 8 bases lay in between. The CDR3 totals 12 residues.

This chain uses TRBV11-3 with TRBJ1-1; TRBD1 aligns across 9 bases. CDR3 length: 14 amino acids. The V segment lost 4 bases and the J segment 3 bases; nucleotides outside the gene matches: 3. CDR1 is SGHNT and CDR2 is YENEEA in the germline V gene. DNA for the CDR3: TGTGCCAGCAGCTCGGGACAGGGTGACACTGAAGCTTTCTTT. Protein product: CASSSGQGDTEAFF.

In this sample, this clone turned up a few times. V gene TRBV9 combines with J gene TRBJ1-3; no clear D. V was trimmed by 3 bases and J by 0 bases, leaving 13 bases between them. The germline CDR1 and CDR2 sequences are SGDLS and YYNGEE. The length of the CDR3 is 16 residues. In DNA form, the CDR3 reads TGTGCCAGCAGCGCGAGAGCAGGCTTCTCTGGAAACACCATATATTTT. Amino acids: CASSARAGFSGNTIYF.

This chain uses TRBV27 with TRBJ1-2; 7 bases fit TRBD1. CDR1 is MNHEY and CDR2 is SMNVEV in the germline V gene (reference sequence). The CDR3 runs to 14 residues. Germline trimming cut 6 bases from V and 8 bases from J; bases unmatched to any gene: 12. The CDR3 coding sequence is TGTGCCAGCAGCAGCCTCGACAGGGCTCGAGGCTACACCTTC. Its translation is CASSSLDRARGYTF.

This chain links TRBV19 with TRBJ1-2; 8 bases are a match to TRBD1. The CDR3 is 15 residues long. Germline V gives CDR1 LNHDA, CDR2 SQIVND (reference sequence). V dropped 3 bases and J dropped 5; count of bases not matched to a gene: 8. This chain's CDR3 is CASSMHGQGYYGYTF. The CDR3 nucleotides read TGTGCCAGTAGTATGCACGGACAGGGTTATTATGGCTACACCTTC.

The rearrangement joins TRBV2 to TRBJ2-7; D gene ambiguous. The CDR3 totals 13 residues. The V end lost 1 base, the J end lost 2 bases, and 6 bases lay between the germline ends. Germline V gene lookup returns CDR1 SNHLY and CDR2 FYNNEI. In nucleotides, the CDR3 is TGTGCCAGCAGTGAAGTGAGAACCTACGAGCAGTACTTC. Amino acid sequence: CASSEVRTYEQYF.

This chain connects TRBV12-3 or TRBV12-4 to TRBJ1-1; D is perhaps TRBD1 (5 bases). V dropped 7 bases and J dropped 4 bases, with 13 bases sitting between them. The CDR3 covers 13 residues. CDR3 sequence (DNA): TGTGCCAGCATCAGGCAGGGTCCCACTGAAGCTTTCTTT. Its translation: CASIRQGPTEAFF.

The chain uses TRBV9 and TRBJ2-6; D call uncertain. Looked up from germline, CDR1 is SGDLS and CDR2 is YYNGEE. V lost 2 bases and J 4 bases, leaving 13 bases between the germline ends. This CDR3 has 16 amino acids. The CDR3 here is CASSVTAGEGANVLTF. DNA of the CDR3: TGTGCCAGCAGCGTCACGGCAGGCGAGGGGGCCAACGTCCTGACTTTC.

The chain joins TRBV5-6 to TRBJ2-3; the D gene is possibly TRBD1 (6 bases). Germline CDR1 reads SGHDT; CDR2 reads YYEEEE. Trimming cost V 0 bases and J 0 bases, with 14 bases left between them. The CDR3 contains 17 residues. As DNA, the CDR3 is TGTGCCAGCAGCTTGGATTCCGGGACATGGAGCACAGATACGCAGTATTTT. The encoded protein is CASSLDSGTWSTDTQYF.

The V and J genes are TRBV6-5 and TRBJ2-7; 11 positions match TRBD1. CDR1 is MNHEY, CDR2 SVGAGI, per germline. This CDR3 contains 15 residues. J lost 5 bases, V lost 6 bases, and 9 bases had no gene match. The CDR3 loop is CASSYRTGGENEQYF. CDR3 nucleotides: TGTGCCAGCAGCTATAGGACAGGGGGCGAGAACGAGCAGTACTTC.

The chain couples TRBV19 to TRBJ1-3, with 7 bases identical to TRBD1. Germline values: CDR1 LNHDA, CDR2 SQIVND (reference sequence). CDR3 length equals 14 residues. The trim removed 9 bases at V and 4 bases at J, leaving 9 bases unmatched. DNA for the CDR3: TGTGCCAGCCCAGGGGGGCCTGGGGGAAACACCATATATTTT. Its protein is CASPGGPGGNTIYF.

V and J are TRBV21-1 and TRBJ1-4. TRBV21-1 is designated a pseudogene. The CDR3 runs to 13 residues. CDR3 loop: CAVQLRSNEKLFF. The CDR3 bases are TGTGCCGTTCAGTTGAGGTCGAATGAAAAACTGTTTTTT.

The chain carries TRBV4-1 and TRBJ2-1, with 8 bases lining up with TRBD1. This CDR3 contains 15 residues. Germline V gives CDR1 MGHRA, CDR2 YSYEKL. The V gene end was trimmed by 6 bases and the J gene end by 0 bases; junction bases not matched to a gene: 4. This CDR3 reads CASRDRVNSYNEQFF. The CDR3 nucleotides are TGCGCCAGCAGGGACAGGGTTAACTCCTACAATGAGCAGTTCTTC.

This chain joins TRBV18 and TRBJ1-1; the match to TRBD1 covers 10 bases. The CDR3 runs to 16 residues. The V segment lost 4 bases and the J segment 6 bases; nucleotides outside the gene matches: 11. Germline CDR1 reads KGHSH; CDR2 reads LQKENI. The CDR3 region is CASSQNIRDRGSEAFF. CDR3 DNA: TGTGCCAGCTCACAAAATATCCGGGACAGGGGATCTGAAGCTTTCTTT.

This CDR3 is CASSVGDGLAYGYTF. As DNA, the CDR3 is TGTGCCAGCAGCGTCGGAGATGGACTGGCCTATGGCTACACCTTC. V is TRBV9 and J is TRBJ1-2; no firm D call. The CDR3 totals 15 residues. Germline V gives CDR1 SGDLS, CDR2 YYNGEE. V was pared by 2 bases and J by 4 bases, with 15 bases between.

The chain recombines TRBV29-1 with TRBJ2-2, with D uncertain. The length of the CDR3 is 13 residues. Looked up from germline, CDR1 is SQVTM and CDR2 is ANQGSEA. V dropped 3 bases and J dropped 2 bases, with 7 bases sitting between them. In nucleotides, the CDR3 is TGCAGCGTTGATAGGAGTAACACCGGGGAGCTGTTTTTT. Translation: CSVDRSNTGELFF.

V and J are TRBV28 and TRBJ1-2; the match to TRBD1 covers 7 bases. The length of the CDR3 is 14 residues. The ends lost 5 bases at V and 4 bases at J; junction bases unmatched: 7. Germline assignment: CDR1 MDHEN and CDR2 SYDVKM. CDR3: CASSTPDRSYGYTF. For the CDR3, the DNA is TGTGCCAGCAGTACCCCGGACAGGTCCTATGGCTACACCTTC.

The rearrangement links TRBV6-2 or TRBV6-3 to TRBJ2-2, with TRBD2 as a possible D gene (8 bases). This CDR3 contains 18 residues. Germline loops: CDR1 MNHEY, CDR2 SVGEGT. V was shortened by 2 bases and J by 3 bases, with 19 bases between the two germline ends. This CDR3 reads CASSYDLGRGPDTGELFF. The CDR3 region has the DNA TGTGCCAGCAGTTACGACCTCGGGAGGGGGCCGGACACCGGGGAGCTGTTTTTT.

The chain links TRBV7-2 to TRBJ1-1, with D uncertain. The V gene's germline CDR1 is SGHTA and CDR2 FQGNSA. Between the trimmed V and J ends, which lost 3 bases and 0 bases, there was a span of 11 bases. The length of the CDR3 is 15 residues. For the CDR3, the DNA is TGTGCCAGCAGCTTTCCGGCAGGATTGAACACTGAAGCTTTCTTT. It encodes CASSFPAGLNTEAFF.

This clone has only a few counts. The CDR3 sequence is CASSLVQGMYGYTF. In DNA, the CDR3 is TGTGCCAGCAGCTTGGTTCAGGGGATGTATGGCTACACCTTC. The rearrangement uses TRBV5-4 and TRBJ1-2; TRBD1 is a possible D gene (6 bases). The CDR3 loop spans 14 amino acids. Trimming left V 0 bases short and J 5 bases short, with 11 bases between. Germline-derived CDR1 and CDR2 are SGHNT and YYREEE (reference sequence).

DNA of the CDR3: TGTGCCACCAGCAGAGATCTGGGGTCAGGGGCTGAAGCTTTCTTT. It codes for CATSRDLGSGAEAFF. The chain uses TRBV15 and TRBJ1-1, with D possibly being TRBD1 (6 bases). Trimming removed 0 bases from V and 6 bases from J, with 14 bases in between. From germline, CDR1 is LNHNV and CDR2 YYDKDF (reference sequence). The CDR3 length is 15 residues.